Each of the 18 T cell receptor beta chains below was sequenced from the same sample in a study of T cells in Graves' hyperthyroidism and ophthalmopathy. TCR beta CDR3 region amplification was performed from RNA transcripts. The TCR CDR3 was amplified in a first-round RT-PCR using the HTBI primer set. From the multiplex PCR reads, TCRdb called clonotypes with MiXCR, one entry per CDR3 protein. The sample holds fewer than 550,000 distinct CDR3 sequences, approximately 14% seen once. Sample: blood. The source of these receptors is a woman aged 18 to 35 with Graves' hyperthyroidism.

This clonotype was recorded at least ten times. The chain couples TRBV12-3 or TRBV12-4 to TRBJ2-7; D could derive from TRBD1 or TRBD2 (5 bases each). V was shortened by 5 bases and J by 5 bases, with 16 bases between the two germline ends. The CDR3 contains 14 residues. DNA for the CDR3: TGTGCCAGCAGTGAGGCCGGGACCGGGGACGAGCAGTACTTC. It codes for CASSEAGTGDEQYF.

The genes are TRBV2 and TRBJ2-1, with 10 nucleotides matching TRBD1. The CDR3 has 13 amino acids. CDR1 and CDR2 from the germline V gene are SNHLY and FYNNEI. After removal of 8 bases from V and 6 bases from J, the junction contained 4 bases not matched to a gene. CDR3 in amino acids: CASAGTGVNEQFF. CDR3 sequence (DNA): TGTGCCAGCGCCGGGACAGGGGTCAATGAGCAGTTCTTC.

Concerning this clonotype itself: This may be a read error: a much more frequent sequence differs by one nucleotide. The chain combines TRBV5-1 with TRBJ2-5; TRBD2 matches 15 bases. This CDR3 is built from 18 residues. CDR1 is SGHRS, CDR2 YFSETQ, per germline. The DNA of the CDR3 is TGCGCCAGCAGCCCCGGACTAGCGGGAGGGGGTAATCAAGAGGCCCAGTACTTC. Translation gives CASSPGLAGGGNQEAQYF.

This clonotype was counted many times. V is TRBV20-1 and J is TRBJ2-3; D tentatively reads TRBD1 or TRBD2 (5 bases each). This CDR3 comprises 14 residues. In germline, CDR1 is DFQATT, CDR2 SNEGSKA (reference sequence). Trimming removed 5 bases from V and 1 base from J, with 13 bases in between. CDR3 residues: CSAPWDGRTDTQYF. The CDR3 DNA reads TGCAGTGCTCCCTGGGACGGCCGCACAGATACGCAGTATTTT.

There are a few counts of this clonotype. The chain has TRBV20-1 and TRBJ1-5; D remains ambiguous. This CDR3 has 12 residues. Germline CDR1 is DFQATT and CDR2 is SNEGSKA (reference sequence). V lost 3 bases and J 1 base, leaving 4 bases between the germline ends. The CDR3 coding sequence is TGCAGTGCTAGTGTCAGCAATCAGCCCCAGCATTTT. Amino acids: CSASVSNQPQHF.

This clonotype was observed a few times. This chain connects TRBV25-1 to TRBJ2-7; D possibly corresponds to TRBD2 (5 bases). V dropped 6 bases and J dropped 6 bases, with 18 bases sitting between them. Germline V gives CDR1 MGHDK, CDR2 SYGVNS. The CDR3 is 14 residues long. The CDR3 here is CASSPPWGASEQYF. CDR3 sequence (DNA): TGTGCCAGCAGCCCCCCATGGGGAGCCTCCGAGCAGTACTTC.

The V call is TRBV19, the J call TRBJ2-1; D remains ambiguous. The V end lost 0 bases, the J end lost 4 bases, and 10 bases lay between the germline ends. The CDR3 runs to 15 residues. Per the germline V gene, CDR1 is LNHDA and CDR2 is SQIVND (reference sequence). As DNA, the CDR3 is TGTGCCAGTAGTATAGATCTAGGGCAGTACAATGAGCAGTTCTTC. Translating it yields CASSIDLGQYNEQFF.

This clonotype was counted a single time. This rearrangement joins TRBV2 to TRBJ2-3, with 10 bases identical to TRBD2. CDR3 size: 17 residues. Germline assignment: CDR1 SNHLY and CDR2 FYNNEI. V trimming: 0 bases; J trimming: 6 bases; junction bases outside the gene matches: 9. CDR3 in amino acids: CASSEARASGRRDTQYF. CDR3 bases: TGTGCCAGCAGTGAAGCGCGTGCTAGCGGGAGAAGGGATACGCAGTATTTT.

This clonotype came up a few times. The rearrangement joins TRBV7-9 to TRBJ2-6; D is ambiguous. The CDR3 is 17 amino acids. V was pared by 3 bases and J by 0 bases, with 12 bases between. CDR1 and CDR2 from the germline V gene are SEHNR and FQNEAQ (reference sequence). The CDR3 sequence is CASSFWESSSGANVLTF. The CDR3 region has the DNA TGTGCCAGCAGCTTCTGGGAATCGAGCTCTGGGGCCAACGTCCTGACTTTC. Based on the CDR3 plus reference TRBV7-9 and TRBJ2-6, the full variable domain is DTGVSQNPRHKITKRGQNVTFRCDPISEHNRLYWYRQTLGQGPEFLTYFQNEAQLEKSRLLSDRFSAERPKGSFSTLEIQRTEQGDSAMYLCASSFWESSSGANVLTFGAGSRLTVL.

This clonotype appeared many times. The V call is TRBV12-3 or TRBV12-4, the J call TRBJ2-7; TRBD2 matches 7 bases. CDR3 length equals 15 residues. V trimming: 5 bases; J trimming: 3 bases; junction bases outside the gene matches: 10. In DNA, the CDR3 is TGTGCCAGCAGTCCCGGGGGGAATGCGCACTACGAGCAGTACTTC. Protein product: CASSPGGNAHYEQYF.

Concerning this clonotype: A much bigger clone sits one base away, suggesting this may be a read error. The CDR3 here is CASSLHQGNGAFF. Written as DNA, the CDR3 is TGCGCCAGCAGCTTGCACCAGGGGAACGGAGCTTTCTTT. This chain joins TRBV5-1 and TRBJ1-1, with D tentatively TRBD1 (6 bases). Trimming removed 1 base from V and 10 bases from J, with 14 bases in between. Per the germline V gene, CDR1 is SGHRS and CDR2 is YFSETQ. The CDR3 is 13 residues long.

This clonotype has ten or more counts. The V and J genes are TRBV6-1 and TRBJ2-1, with D possibly called TRBD1 or TRBD2 (5 bases each). Trimming cost V 5 bases and J 4 bases, with 12 bases left between them. The CDR3 consists of 14 residues. Germline CDR1 and CDR2: MNHNS and SASEGT. CDR3 coding DNA: TGTGCCAGCAGTTCTGACGGGGCTTACAATGAGCAGTTCTTC. This gives the protein CASSSDGAYNEQFF.

This clonotype was seen more than once but under ten times. The genes are TRBV19 and TRBJ1-1; D not certain. CDR3 length: 17 residues. V was clipped by 6 bases and J by 0 bases, with 20 bases between them. Germline loops: CDR1 LNHDA, CDR2 SQIVND (reference sequence). As DNA, the CDR3 is TGTGCCAGTAGCATCCAACTTTGGGATTCCATGAACACTGAAGCTTTCTTT. Encoded protein: CASSIQLWDSMNTEAFF.

This clonotype was detected ten times or more. The V and J genes are TRBV3-1 and TRBJ1-1, with 7 nucleotides matching TRBD1. Germline V gives CDR1 LGHDT, CDR2 YNNKEL (reference sequence). Trimming cost V 4 bases and J 1 base; bases outside gene matches: 9. This CDR3 is 16 amino acids long. CDR3 protein: CASSLWGRQGNTEAFF. In nucleotides, the CDR3 is TGTGCCAGCAGCCTCTGGGGGAGACAGGGGAACACTGAAGCTTTCTTT.

This clonotype occurred many times. This chain uses TRBV12-3 or TRBV12-4 with TRBJ1-6; no firm D call. The CDR3 sequence is 13 residues long. The V end was cut by 3 bases, the J end by 7 bases, with 7 bases between. Written as DNA, the CDR3 is TGTGCCAGCAGTTTTTTGGGGAATTCACCCCTCCACTTT. This codes for CASSFLGNSPLHF.

The V call is TRBV7-6, the J call TRBJ2-2; the match to TRBD1 covers 7 bases. J lost 4 bases, V lost 1 base, and 0 bases had no gene match. Germline V gene lookup returns CDR1 SGHVS and CDR2 FNYEAQ. CDR3 length: 14 amino acids. CDR3 bases: TGTGCCAGCAGCTTAGGACAGGGCACCGGGGAGCTGTTTTTT. Amino acid sequence: CASSLGQGTGELFF.

The chain is built from TRBV2 and TRBJ2-2; D ambiguous. Trimming pared 7 bases from V and 6 bases from J, leaving 21 bases between. The CDR3 is 16 residues long. Per the germline V gene, CDR1 is SNHLY and CDR2 is FYNNEI. In nucleotides, the CDR3 is TGTGCCAGCAAAAAATGGGCTGTTCAAGGTTCCGGGGAGCTGTTTTTT. Its protein product is CASKKWAVQGSGELFF.

This clonotype was seen many times. J is TRBJ2-6 and V is TRBV12-3 or TRBV12-4; 13 bases align to TRBD2. V trimming: 4 bases; J trimming: 1 base; junction bases outside the gene matches: 7. This CDR3 is built from 19 residues. DNA for the CDR3: TGTGCCAGCAGTTCACTAGCGGGGGGGCCGGCGTCTGGGGCCAACGTCCTGACTTTC. Translating gives CASSSLAGGPASGANVLTF.